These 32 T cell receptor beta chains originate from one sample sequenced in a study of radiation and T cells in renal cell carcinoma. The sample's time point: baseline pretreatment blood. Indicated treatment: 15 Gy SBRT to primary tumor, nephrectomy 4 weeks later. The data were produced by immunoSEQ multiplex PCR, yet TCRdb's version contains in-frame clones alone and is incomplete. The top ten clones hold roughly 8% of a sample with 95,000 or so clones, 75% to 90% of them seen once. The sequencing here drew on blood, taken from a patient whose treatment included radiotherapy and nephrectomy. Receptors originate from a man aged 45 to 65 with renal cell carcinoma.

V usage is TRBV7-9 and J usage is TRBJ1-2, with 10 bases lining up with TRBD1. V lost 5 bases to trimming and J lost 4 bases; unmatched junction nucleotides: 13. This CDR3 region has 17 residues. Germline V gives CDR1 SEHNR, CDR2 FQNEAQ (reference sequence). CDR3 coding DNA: TGTGCCAGCAGCGACGGGACAGGGGTGGGACTATTCTATGGCTACACCTTC. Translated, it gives CASSDGTGVGLFYGYTF.

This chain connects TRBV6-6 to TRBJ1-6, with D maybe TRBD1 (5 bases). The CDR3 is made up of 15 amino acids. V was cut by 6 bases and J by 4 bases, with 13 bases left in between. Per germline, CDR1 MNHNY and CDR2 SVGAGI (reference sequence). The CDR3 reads CASSRGADYNSPLHF. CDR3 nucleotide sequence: TGTGCCAGCAGCCGCGGGGCTGATTATAATTCACCCCTCCACTTT.

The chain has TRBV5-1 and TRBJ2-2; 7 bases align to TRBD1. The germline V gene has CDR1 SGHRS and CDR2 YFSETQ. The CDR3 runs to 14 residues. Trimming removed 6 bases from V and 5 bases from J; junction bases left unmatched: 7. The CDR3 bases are TGCGCCAGCAAGCTCGCACAGGGGACCGGGGAGCTGTTTTTT. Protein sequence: CASKLAQGTGELFF.

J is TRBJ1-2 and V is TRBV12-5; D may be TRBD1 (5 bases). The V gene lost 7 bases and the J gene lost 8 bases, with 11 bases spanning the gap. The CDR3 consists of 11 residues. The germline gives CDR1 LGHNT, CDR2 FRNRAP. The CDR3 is CASVGWGGYTF. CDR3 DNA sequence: TGTGCTAGTGTTGGATGGGGCGGCTACACCTTC.

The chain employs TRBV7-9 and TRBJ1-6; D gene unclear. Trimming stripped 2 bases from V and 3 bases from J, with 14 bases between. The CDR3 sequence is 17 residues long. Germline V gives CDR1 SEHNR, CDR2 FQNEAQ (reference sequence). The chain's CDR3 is CASSLRSPYLYNSPLHF. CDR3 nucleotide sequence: TGTGCCAGCAGCTTAAGATCACCTTACCTCTATAATTCACCCCTCCACTTT.

Written as DNA, the CDR3 is TGTGCCAGCAGTAAACTACAGGGAACGGAGACCCAGTACTTC. This encodes CASSKLQGTETQYF. The J gene is TRBJ2-5, the V gene TRBV27, with D perhaps matching TRBD1 (6 bases). CDR1 and CDR2 from the germline V gene are MNHEY and SMNVEV (reference sequence). This CDR3 comprises 14 residues. With 5 bases removed from V and 5 bases from J, the gap between germline ends came to 15 bases.

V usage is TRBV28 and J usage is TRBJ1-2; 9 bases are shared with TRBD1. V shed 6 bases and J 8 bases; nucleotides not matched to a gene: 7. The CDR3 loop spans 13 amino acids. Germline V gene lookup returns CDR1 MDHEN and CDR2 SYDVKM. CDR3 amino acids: CASRLQGAGGYTF. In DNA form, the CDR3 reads TGTGCCAGCAGACTACAGGGGGCGGGGGGCTACACCTTC.

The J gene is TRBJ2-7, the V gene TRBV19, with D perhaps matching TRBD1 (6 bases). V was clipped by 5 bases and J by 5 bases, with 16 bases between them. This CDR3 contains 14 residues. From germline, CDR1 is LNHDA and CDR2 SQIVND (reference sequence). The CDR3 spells CASSLTGVTNEQYF. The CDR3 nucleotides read TGTGCCAGTAGTCTGACAGGAGTGACGAACGAGCAGTACTTC.

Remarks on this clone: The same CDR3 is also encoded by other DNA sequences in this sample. The CDR3, as DNA: TGTGCCAGCAGCTTAGCCGGACTAGCGGGGGCGCAAGAGACCCAGTACTTC. Protein: CASSLAGLAGAQETQYF. The chain joins TRBV7-8 to TRBJ2-5; the match to TRBD2 covers 13 bases. This CDR3 is 17 amino acids long. Germline trimming cut 0 bases from V and 2 bases from J; bases unmatched to any gene: 3. Germline V gene lookup returns CDR1 SGHVS and CDR2 FQNEAQ.

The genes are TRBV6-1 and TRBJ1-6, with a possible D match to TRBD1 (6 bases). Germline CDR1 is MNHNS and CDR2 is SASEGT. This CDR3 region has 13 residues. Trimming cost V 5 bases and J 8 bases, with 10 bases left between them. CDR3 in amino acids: CASSTGYDSPLHF. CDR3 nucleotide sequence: TGTGCCAGCAGTACAGGGTACGATTCACCCCTCCACTTT.

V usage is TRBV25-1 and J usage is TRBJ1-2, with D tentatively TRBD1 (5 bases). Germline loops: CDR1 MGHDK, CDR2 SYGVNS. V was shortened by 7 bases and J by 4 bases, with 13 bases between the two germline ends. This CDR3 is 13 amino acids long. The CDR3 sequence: CASTGRGGYGYTF. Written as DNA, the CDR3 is TGTGCCAGCACCGGACGGGGCGGCTATGGCTACACCTTC.

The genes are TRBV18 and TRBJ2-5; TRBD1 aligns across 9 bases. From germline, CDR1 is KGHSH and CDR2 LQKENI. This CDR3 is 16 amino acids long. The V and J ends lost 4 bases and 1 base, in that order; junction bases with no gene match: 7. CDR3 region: CASSRQTGGFQETQYF. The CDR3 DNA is TGTGCCAGCTCACGACAGACAGGGGGGTTCCAAGAGACCCAGTACTTC.

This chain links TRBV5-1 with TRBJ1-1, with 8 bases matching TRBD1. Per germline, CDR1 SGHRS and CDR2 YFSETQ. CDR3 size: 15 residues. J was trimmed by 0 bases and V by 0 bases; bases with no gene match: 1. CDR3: CASSLGTGLNTEAFF. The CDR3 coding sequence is TGCGCCAGCAGCTTGGGGACAGGGTTGAACACTGAAGCTTTCTTT.

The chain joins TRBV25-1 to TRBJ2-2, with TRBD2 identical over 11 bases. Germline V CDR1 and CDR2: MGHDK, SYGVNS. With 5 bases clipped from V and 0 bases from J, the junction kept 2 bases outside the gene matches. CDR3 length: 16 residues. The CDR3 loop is CASSIAGGPNTGELFF. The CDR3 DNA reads TGTGCCAGCAGTATAGCGGGGGGGCCGAACACCGGGGAGCTGTTTTTT. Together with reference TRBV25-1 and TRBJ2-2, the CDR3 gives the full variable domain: EADIYQTPRYLVIGTGKKITLECSQTMGHDKMYWYQQDPGMELHLIHYSYGVNSTEKGDLSSESTVSRIRTEHFPLTLESARPSHTSQYLCASSIAGGPNTGELFFGEGSRLTVL.

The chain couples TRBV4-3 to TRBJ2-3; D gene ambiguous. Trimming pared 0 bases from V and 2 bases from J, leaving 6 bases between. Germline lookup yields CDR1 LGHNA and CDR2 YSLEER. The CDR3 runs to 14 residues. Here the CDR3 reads CASSQDKNTDTQYF. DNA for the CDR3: TGCGCCAGCAGCCAAGATAAAAACACAGATACGCAGTATTTT.

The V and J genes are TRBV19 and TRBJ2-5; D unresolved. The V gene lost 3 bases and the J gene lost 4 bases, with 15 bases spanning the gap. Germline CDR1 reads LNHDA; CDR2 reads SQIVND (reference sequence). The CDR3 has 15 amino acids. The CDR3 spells CASSIGRSVTETQYF. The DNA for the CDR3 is TGTGCCAGTAGTATCGGCAGGTCTGTAACAGAGACCCAGTACTTC.

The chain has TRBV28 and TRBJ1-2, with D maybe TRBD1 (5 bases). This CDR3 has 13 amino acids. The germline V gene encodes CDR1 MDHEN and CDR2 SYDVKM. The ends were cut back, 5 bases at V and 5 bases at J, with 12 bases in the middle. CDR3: CASSPPGLYGYTF. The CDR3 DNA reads TGTGCCAGCAGTCCTCCGGGGCTTTATGGCTACACCTTC.

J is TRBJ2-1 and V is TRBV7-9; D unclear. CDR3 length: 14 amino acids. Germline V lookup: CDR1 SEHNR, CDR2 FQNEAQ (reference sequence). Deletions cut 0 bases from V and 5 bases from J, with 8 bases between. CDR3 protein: CASSLAGTNNEQFF. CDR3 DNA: TGTGCCAGCAGCTTAGCGGGAACCAACAATGAGCAGTTCTTC.

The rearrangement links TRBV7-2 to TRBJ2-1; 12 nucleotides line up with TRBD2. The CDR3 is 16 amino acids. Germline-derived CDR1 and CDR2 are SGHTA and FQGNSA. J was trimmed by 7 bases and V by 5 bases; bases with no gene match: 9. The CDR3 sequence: CASSPRTSGAQNEQFF. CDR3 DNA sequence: TGTGCCAGCAGCCCTCGGACTAGCGGGGCACAAAATGAGCAGTTCTTC.

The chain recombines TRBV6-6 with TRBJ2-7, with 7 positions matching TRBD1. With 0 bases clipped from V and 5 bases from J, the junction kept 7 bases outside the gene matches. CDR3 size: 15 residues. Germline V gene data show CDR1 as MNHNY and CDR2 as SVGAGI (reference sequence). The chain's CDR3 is CASSYSRDRDHEQYF. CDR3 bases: TGTGCCAGCAGTTACTCGAGAGACAGGGACCACGAGCAGTACTTC.

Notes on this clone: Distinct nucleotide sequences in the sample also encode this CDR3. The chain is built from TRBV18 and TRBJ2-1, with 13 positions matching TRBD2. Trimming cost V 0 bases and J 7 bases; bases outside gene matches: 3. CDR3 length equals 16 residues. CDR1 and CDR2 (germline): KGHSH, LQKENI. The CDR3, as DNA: TGTGCCAGCTCACCACCGGGACTAGCGGGACGAAATGAGCAGTTCTTC. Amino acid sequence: CASSPPGLAGRNEQFF. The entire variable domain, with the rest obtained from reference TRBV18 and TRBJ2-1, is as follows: NAGVMQNPRHLVRRRGQEARLRCSPMKGHSHVYWYRQLPEEGLKFMVYLQKENIIDESGMPKERFSAEFPKEGPSILRIQQVVRGDSAAYFCASSPPGLAGRNEQFFGPGTRLTVL.

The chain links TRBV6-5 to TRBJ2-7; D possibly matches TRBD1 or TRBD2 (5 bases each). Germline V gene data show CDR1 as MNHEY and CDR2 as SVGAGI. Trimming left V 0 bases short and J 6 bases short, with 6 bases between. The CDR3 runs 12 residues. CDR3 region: CASSYSGGEQYF. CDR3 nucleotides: TGTGCCAGCAGTTACTCTGGGGGCGAGCAGTACTTC.

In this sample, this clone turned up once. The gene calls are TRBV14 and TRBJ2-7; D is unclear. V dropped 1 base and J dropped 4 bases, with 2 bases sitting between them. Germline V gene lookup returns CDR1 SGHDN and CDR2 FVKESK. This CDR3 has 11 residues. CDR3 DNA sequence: TGTGCCAGCAGCCAAGTATACGAGCAGTACTTC. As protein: CASSQVYEQYF. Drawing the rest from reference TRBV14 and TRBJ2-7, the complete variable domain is EAGVTQFPSHSVIEKGQTVTLRCDPISGHDNLYWYRRVMGKEIKFLLHFVKESKQDESGMPNNRFLAERTGGTYSTLKVQPAELEDSGVYFCASSQVYEQYFGPGTRLTVT.

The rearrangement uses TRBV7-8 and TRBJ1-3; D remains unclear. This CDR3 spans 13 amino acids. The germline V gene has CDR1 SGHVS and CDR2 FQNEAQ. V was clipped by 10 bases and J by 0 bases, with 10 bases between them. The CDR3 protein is CAIRTDSGNTIYF. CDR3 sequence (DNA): TGTGCCATTCGCACGGACTCTGGAAACACCATATATTTT.

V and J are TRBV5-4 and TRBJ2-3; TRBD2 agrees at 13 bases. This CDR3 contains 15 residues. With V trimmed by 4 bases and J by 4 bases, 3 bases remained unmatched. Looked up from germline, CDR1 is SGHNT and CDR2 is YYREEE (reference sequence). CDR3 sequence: CASSPGLAGSDTQYF. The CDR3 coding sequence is TGTGCCAGCAGCCCGGGACTAGCGGGGTCAGATACGCAGTATTTT.

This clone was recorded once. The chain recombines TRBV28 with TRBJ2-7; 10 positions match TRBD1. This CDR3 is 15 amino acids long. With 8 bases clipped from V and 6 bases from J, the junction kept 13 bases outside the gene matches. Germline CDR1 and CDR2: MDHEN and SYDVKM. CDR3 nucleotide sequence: TGTGCCAGCGGCCGGGACAGGGGCGCAAACCCCGAGCAGTACTTC. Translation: CASGRDRGANPEQYF.

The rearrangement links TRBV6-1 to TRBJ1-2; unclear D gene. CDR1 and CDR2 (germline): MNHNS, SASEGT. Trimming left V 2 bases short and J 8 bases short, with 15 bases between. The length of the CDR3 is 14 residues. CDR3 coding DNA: TGTGCCAGCAGTGAAAAGCCTAGATTCACCGGCTACACCTTC. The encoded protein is CASSEKPRFTGYTF.

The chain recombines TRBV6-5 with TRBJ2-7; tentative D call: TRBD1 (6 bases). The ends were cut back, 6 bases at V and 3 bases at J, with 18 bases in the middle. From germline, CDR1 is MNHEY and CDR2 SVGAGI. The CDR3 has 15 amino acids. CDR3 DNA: TGTGCCAGCAGCCGAGGAGACTGGGACAACTACGAGCAGTACTTC. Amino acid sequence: CASSRGDWDNYEQYF.

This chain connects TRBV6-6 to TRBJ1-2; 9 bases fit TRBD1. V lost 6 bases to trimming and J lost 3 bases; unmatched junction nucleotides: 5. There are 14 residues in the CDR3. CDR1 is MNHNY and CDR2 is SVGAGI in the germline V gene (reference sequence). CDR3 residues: CASRPDRGDYGYTF. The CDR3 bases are TGTGCCAGCAGGCCAGACAGGGGGGACTATGGCTACACCTTC.

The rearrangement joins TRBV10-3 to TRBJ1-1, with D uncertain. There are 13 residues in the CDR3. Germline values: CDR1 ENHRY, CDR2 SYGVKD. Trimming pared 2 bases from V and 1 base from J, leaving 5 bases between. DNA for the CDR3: TGTGCCATCAGTGAGACAGAGAACACTGAAGCTTTCTTT. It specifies CAISETENTEAFF.

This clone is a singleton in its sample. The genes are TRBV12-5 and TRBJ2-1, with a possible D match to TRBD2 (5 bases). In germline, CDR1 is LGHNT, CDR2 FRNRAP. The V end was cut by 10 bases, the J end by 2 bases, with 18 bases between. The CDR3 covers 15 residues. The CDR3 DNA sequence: TGTGCTACCCCTCCCCCCGGGGAGACCTACAATGAGCAGTTCTTC. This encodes CATPPPGETYNEQFF. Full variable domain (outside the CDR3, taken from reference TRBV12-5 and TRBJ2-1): DARVTQTPRHKVTEMGQEVTMRCQPILGHNTVFWYRQTMMQGLELLAYFRNRAPLDDSGMPKDRFSAEMPDATLATLKIQPSEPRDSAVYFCATPPPGETYNEQFFGPGTRLTVL.

CDR3 loop: CASSDPMSGANVLTF. In DNA form, the CDR3 reads TGTGCCAGCAGTGACCCTATGAGTGGGGCCAACGTCCTGACTTTC. The chain combines TRBV6-4 with TRBJ2-6; no clear D. The CDR3 loop spans 15 amino acids. Germline loops: CDR1 MRHNA, CDR2 SNTAGT. V was shortened by 2 bases and J by 3 bases, with 8 bases between the two germline ends.